The entry that follows covers one TCR beta chain sequence. The record originates from a study of blood T cell repertoires in COVID-19. Study-wide context: The analysed material was cDNA or gDNA that came from T cells, B-cell-depleted T cells, or PBMCs.

Data came from immunoSEQ multiplex PCR; TCRdb stores just in-frame clones and leaves some out. The repertoire includes around 230,000 clones, 88% of them detected once, and 0.65% to 0.85% sits in the top ten. Germline V CDR1 and CDR2: SGHVS, FNYEAQ. V dropped 5 bases and J dropped 6; count of bases not matched to a gene: 11. This CDR3 has 16 residues. The sequenced material came from peripheral blood. This sequence originates from a man in his forties with acute or convalescent COVID-19. The J gene is TRBJ2-2, the V gene TRBV7-6, with TRBD2 identical over 8 bases. CDR3 region: CASSVLAGKGAGELFF. The CDR3 DNA is TGTGCCAGCAGCGTCTTAGCGGGGAAGGGTGCCGGGGAGCTGTTTTTT.